Below are 2 T cell receptor beta chains sequenced from a single sample in a study of blood T cell repertoires in COVID-19. Some clones are missing from TCRdb's copy, which holds only in-frame ones; the method was immunoSEQ multiplex PCR. Counted here are roughly 61,000 clones, under 80% occurring once; the ten biggest clones make up approximately 50%. The source material was PBMCs or T cells enriched from blood (not recorded which). These TCRs come from a woman aged 55-70 years who had been exposed to COVID-19.

V and J are TRBV30 and TRBJ1-3; TRBD1 agrees at 7 bases. The CDR3 length is 16 residues. Per germline, CDR1 GTSNPN and CDR2 SVGIG (reference sequence). V was pared by 3 bases and J by 8 bases, with 16 bases of the junction left unmatched. The CDR3 region has the DNA TGTGCCTGGAGACGGTTTACTCGGGACAGAGGGGACACCATATATTTT. Protein product: CAWRRFTRDRGDTIYF.

The rearrangement uses TRBV15 and TRBJ1-3; TRBD1 agrees at 9 bases. The CDR3 covers 17 residues. Germline V lookup: CDR1 LNHNV, CDR2 YYDKDF (reference sequence). The V and J ends lost 0 bases and 2 bases, in that order; junction bases with no gene match: 5. In DNA, the CDR3 is TGTGCCACCAGCAGAGATCGAGGGACAGGGACTGGAAACACCATATATTTT. It encodes CATSRDRGTGTGNTIYF.